Here is one T cell receptor (beta chain) with its context. CDR3 size: 16 residues. Trimming at V came to 4 bases and at J to 7 bases, leaving 12 bases not matched to a gene. Germline V gene data show CDR1 as MNHEY and CDR2 as SVGAGI. These data come from a study of blood T cell repertoires in COVID-19. Under the authors' procedure: How many nucleated cells were present was estimated from reference gene primer amplification. The assay was immunoSEQ multiplex PCR, and TCRdb's table has in-frame clones only and misses some. The V and J calls and clone size were taken over from that table, and D and trimming were inferred from the DNA. Of over 250,000 clones in the sample, around 84% were seen once.

V usage is TRBV6-5 and J usage is TRBJ2-2; 7 nucleotides line up with TRBD2. The receptor comes from a man aged 25 to 40 with acute COVID-19. Sequencing input: PBMCs or T cells enriched from blood (not recorded which). DNA of the CDR3: TGTGCCAGCAGTTTCGGGACTACCAAGGGAATCGGGGAGCTGTTTTTT. It encodes CASSFGTTKGIGELFF.